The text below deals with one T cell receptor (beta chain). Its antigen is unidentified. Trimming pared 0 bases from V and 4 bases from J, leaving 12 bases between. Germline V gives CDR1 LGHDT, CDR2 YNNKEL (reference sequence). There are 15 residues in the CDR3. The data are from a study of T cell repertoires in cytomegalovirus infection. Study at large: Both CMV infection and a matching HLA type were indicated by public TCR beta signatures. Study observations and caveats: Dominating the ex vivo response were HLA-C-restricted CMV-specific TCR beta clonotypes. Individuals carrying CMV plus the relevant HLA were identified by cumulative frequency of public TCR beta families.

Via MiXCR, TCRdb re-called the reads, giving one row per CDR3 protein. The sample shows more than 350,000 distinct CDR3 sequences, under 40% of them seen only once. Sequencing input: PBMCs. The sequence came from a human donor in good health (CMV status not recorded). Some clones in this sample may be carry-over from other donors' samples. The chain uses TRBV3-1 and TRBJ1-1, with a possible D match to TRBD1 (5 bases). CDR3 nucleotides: TGTGCCAGCAGCCAAGATCTAACGGGGGGCACTGAAGCTTTCTTT. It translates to CASSQDLTGGTEAFF.